The count of the clone carrying this T cell receptor (beta chain) is one. Its antigen is currently unknown. The hyperthyroidism was newly diagnosed and had lasted under 2 months; the patients were aged 18 to 65. This sample stems from a study of T cells in Graves' hyperthyroidism and ophthalmopathy. Turning to the study itself: At initial diagnosis, before any treatment had begun, peripheral blood was obtained. Study-level findings and limits: Within blood appeared most thyroid clonotypes that had expanded above 0.001. Model output signaled ophthalmopathy a median roughly 6.5 months ahead of onset.

TCR beta CDR3 regions were amplified from RNA. HTBI primers were employed in a first-round RT-PCR of the TCR CDR3. TCRdb recomputed calls from the multiplex PCR reads with MiXCR, one row per CDR3 protein. The data contain some 690,000 distinct CDR3 sequences, around 15% of them singletons. The receptor was isolated from a man aged 45-60 years with Graves' hyperthyroidism. The source material was blood.

The CDR3 is CASSTNRVYQPQHF. The CDR3 DNA reads as TGTGCCAGCAGTACGAACAGGGTTTATCAGCCCCAGCATTTT. The rearrangement joins TRBV28 to TRBJ1-5; D possibly corresponds to TRBD1 (6 bases). Trimming stripped 5 bases from V and 5 bases from J, with 13 bases between. CDR1 and CDR2 (germline): MDHEN, SYDVKM. CDR3 size: 14 residues. Together with reference TRBV28 and TRBJ1-5, the CDR3 gives the full variable domain: DVKVTQSSRYLVKRTGEKVFLECVQDMDHENMFWYRQDPGLGLRLIYFSYDVKMKEKGDIPEGYSVSREKKERFSLILESASTNQTSMYLCASSTNRVYQPQHFGDGTRLSIL.